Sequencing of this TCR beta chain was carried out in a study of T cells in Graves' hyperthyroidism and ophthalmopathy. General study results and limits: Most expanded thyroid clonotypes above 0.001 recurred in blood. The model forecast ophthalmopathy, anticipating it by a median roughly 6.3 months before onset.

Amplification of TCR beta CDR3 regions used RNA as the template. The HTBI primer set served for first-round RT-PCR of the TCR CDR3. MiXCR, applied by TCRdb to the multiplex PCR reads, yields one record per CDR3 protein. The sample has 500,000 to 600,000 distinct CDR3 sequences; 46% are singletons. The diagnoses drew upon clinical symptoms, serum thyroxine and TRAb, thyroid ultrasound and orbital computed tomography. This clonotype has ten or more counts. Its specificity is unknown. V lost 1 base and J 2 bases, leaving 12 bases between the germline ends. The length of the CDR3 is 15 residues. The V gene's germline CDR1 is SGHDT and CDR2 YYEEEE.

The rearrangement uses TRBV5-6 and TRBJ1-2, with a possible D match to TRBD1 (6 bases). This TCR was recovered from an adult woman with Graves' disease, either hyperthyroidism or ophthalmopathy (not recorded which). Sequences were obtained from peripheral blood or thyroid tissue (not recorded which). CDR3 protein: CASSLTGTSNYGYTF. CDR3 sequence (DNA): TGTGCCAGCAGCTTGACAGGGACATCCAACTATGGCTACACCTTC. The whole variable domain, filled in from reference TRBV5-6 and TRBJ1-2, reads DAGVTQSPTHLIKTRGQQVTLRCSPKSGHDTVSWYQQALGQGPQFIFQYYEEEERQRGNFPDRFSGHQFPNYSSELNVNALLLGDSALYLCASSLTGTSNYGYTFGSGTRLTVV.